The 28 T cell receptor beta chains in this list originate from one sample, sequenced in a study of T-cell memory formation after mild COVID-19. One entry per CDR3 protein, called by TCRdb with MiXCR from the 5' RACE reads. The data show 350,000 or so distinct CDR3 sequences, less than 25% seen once. The specimen sequenced was PBMCs or a T cell subset sorted from them (not recorded which). These receptors originate from a man younger than 30 who had mild COVID-19 (a few samples of this study predate the infection). Cell type and time point are not known.

This clonotype appeared a few times. This chain uses TRBV7-2 with TRBJ1-2; D ambiguous. This CDR3 has 14 amino acids. Germline V gene sequence: CDR1 SGHTA, CDR2 FQGNSA. Trimming pared 4 bases from V and 0 bases from J, leaving 9 bases between. CDR3 sequence (DNA): TGTGCCAGCAGCTATGACGGGACTAACTATGGCTACACCTTC. This sequence encodes CASSYDGTNYGYTF.

This chain joins TRBV12-3 or TRBV12-4 and TRBJ1-6; tentative D call: TRBD1 (5 bases). This CDR3 spans 12 amino acids. Trimming left V 7 bases short and J 10 bases short, with 11 bases between. The CDR3 is CASNGGGSPLHF. The CDR3, as DNA: TGTGCCAGCAATGGGGGTGGGTCACCCCTCCACTTT.

The chain carries TRBV29-1 and TRBJ1-1, with D possibly being TRBD1 (6 bases). The germline V gene has CDR1 SQVTM and CDR2 ANQGSEA. The V end lost 0 bases, the J end lost 8 bases, and 13 bases lay between the germline ends. The CDR3 totals 13 residues. The CDR3 reads CSVEDPRTVEAFF. In nucleotides, the CDR3 is TGCAGCGTTGAAGATCCCCGGACAGTCGAAGCTTTCTTT. The full variable domain, in which reference TRBV29-1 and TRBJ1-1 provide the parts outside the CDR3, is SAVISQKPSRDICQRGTSLTIQCQVDSQVTMMFWYRQQPGQSLTLIATANQGSEATYESGFVIDKFPISRPNLTFSTLTVSNMSPEDSSIYLCSVEDPRTVEAFFGQGTRLTVV.

The V call is TRBV4-1, the J call TRBJ2-3; 11 bases match TRBD2. The CDR3 spans 16 residues. Germline CDR1 is MGHRA and CDR2 is YSYEKL. V gave up 7 bases and J gave up 2 bases; unmatched junction bases: 8. The CDR3 nucleotides read TGCGCCAGCACCCAGACTAGCGGGGTAATCACAGATACGCAGTATTTT. It yields the protein CASTQTSGVITDTQYF.

The chain combines TRBV6-2 or TRBV6-3 with TRBJ2-3, with D perhaps matching TRBD2 (5 bases). Trimming cost V 1 base and J 5 bases, with 13 bases left between them. CDR1 MNHEY and CDR2 SVGEGT come from the germline V gene. The CDR3 has 15 amino acids. CDR3 loop: CASSYFHSEGDTQYF. The CDR3 DNA follows: TGTGCCAGCAGTTACTTCCACTCTGAGGGAGATACGCAGTATTTT.

The CDR3 reads CASSYGDRNSPLHF. In nucleotides, the CDR3 is TGTGCCAGCAGTTACGGGGACAGAAATTCACCCCTCCACTTT. The chain has TRBV6-5 and TRBJ1-6; 7 bases agree with TRBD1. Germline-derived CDR1 and CDR2 are MNHEY and SVGAGI. The CDR3 spans 14 residues. V was pared by 2 bases and J by 7 bases, with 2 bases of the junction left unmatched.

The V call is TRBV7-9, the J call TRBJ2-5, with D perhaps being TRBD1 or TRBD2 (5 bases each). From germline, CDR1 is SEHNR and CDR2 FQNEAQ (reference sequence). V lost 7 bases and J 4 bases, leaving 13 bases between the germline ends. This CDR3 contains 13 residues. The CDR3 sequence: CASNRGQGETQYF. The CDR3 DNA reads TGTGCCAGCAACCGAGGGCAGGGAGAGACCCAGTACTTC.

This clonotype showed up just a few times. V and J are TRBV7-2 and TRBJ2-2; TRBD2 matches 10 bases. V shed 5 bases, J shed 6 bases, and the junction held 3 bases outside the gene matches. The CDR3 length is 14 residues. The germline V gene has CDR1 SGHTA and CDR2 FQGNSA. The CDR3 sequence: CASSRTSGAGELFF. Written as DNA, the CDR3 is TGTGCCAGCAGCCGGACTAGCGGAGCCGGGGAGCTGTTTTTT.

In its sample, this clonotype was seen a few times. J is TRBJ2-3 and V is TRBV20-1, with a weak D call TRBD2 (6 bases). V was pared by 0 bases and J by 10 bases, with 14 bases between. Germline loops: CDR1 DFQATT, CDR2 SNEGSKA (reference sequence). The CDR3 covers 13 residues. In DNA, the CDR3 is TGCAGTGCTAGAGAGCGGGGCCTAGGGGCGCAGTATTTT. It codes for CSARERGLGAQYF.

The V gene is TRBV12-3 or TRBV12-4, the J gene TRBJ2-5; the match to TRBD2 covers 7 bases. The CDR3 contains 14 residues. V dropped 6 bases and J dropped 5; count of bases not matched to a gene: 9. CDR3 nucleotide sequence: TGTGCCAGCAGCTTACGGGGGGAAGGGGAGACCCAGTACTTC. Its protein is CASSLRGEGETQYF.

This clonotype was observed a handful of times. The rearrangement links TRBV7-6 to TRBJ1-2, with D unresolved. CDR3 size: 15 residues. From germline, CDR1 is SGHVS and CDR2 FNYEAQ. V lost 2 bases and J 2 bases, leaving 12 bases between the germline ends. The CDR3 reads CASSLNIGDNYGYTF. The CDR3 DNA sequence: TGTGCCAGCAGCTTAAATATAGGCGACAACTATGGCTACACCTTC.

This clonotype was counted only a few times. The genes are TRBV4-3 and TRBJ2-3; D possibly corresponds to TRBD2 (5 bases). This CDR3 has 15 residues. Germline V gene sequence: CDR1 LGHNA, CDR2 YSLEER. With 0 bases removed from V and 11 bases from J, the gap between germline ends came to 18 bases. DNA for the CDR3: TGCGCCAGCAGCCAAGATGGCCCCCGGGCTAGCCTGCAGTATTTT. Translated, it gives CASSQDGPRASLQYF.

A few counts support this clonotype. The chain joins TRBV5-1 to TRBJ2-5, with TRBD1 matching 9 bases. The CDR3 totals 14 residues. Trimming at V came to 0 bases and at J to 3 bases, leaving 0 bases not matched to a gene. CDR1 SGHRS and CDR2 YFSETQ come from the germline V gene. CDR3 in DNA: TGCGCCAGCAGCTTGGGGGACAGGGAAGAGACCCAGTACTTC. It specifies CASSLGDREETQYF.

The rearrangement joins TRBV9 to TRBJ1-5; 7 nucleotides align to TRBD1. The ends lost 4 bases at V and 12 bases at J; junction bases unmatched: 10. Germline-derived CDR1 and CDR2 are SGDLS and YYNGEE. The CDR3 extends over 13 amino acids. The CDR3 DNA reads TGTGCCAGCAGCCCATCCTCGACAGGGATCCAGCATTTT. Translation: CASSPSSTGIQHF.

This clonotype was recorded many times. DNA for the CDR3: TGTGCCAGCAGCTTCGGTGGTTCAGGGACTAATGAAAAACTGTTTTTT. Translating gives CASSFGGSGTNEKLFF. This chain connects TRBV7-9 to TRBJ1-4; TRBD1 is a possible D gene (5 bases). Germline values: CDR1 SEHNR, CDR2 FQNEAQ (reference sequence). Between the trimmed V and J ends, which lost 3 bases and 2 bases, there was a span of 13 bases. This CDR3 region has 16 residues.

The chain uses TRBV4-3 and TRBJ1-6, with D tentatively TRBD1 (5 bases). CDR1 is LGHNA, CDR2 YSLEER, per germline. The CDR3 runs to 13 residues. Trimming removed 1 base from V and 11 bases from J, with 9 bases in between. The CDR3 DNA reads as TGCGCCAGCAGCCAAGCTCCAGGGCCACCCCTCCACTTT. This encodes CASSQAPGPPLHF.

The genes are TRBV6-6 and TRBJ2-3; D is perhaps TRBD1 or TRBD2 (5 bases each). Per the germline V gene, CDR1 is MNHNY and CDR2 is SVGAGI (reference sequence). Deletions cut 10 bases from V and 1 base from J, with 21 bases between. The CDR3 is 16 amino acids. In DNA form, the CDR3 reads TGTGCCACCCAGCCGGGACCCCTAGGGGGCACAGATACGCAGTATTTT. It specifies CATQPGPLGGTDTQYF.

This clonotype was seen more than once but under ten times. The chain has TRBV10-2 and TRBJ2-5; D unclear. CDR1 and CDR2 from the germline V gene are WSHSY and SAAADI. This CDR3 is built from 15 residues. Between the trimmed V and J ends, which lost 2 bases and 7 bases, there was a span of 17 bases. The CDR3 here is CASSEQDGRFATQYF. As DNA, the CDR3 is TGCGCCAGCAGTGAGCAGGACGGGCGATTTGCGACCCAGTACTTC.

This clonotype showed up just a few times. The chain recombines TRBV4-1 with TRBJ1-1, with TRBD1 as a possible D gene (5 bases). CDR1 is MGHRA and CDR2 is YSYEKL in the germline V gene. CDR3 size: 14 residues. V was trimmed by 0 bases and J by 5 bases, leaving 10 bases between them. The CDR3 reads CASSQDVGPTEAFF. Here the CDR3 DNA reads TGCGCCAGCAGCCAAGATGTGGGACCAACTGAAGCTTTCTTT.

This clonotype was counted only a few times. J is TRBJ1-4 and V is TRBV6-9; no firm D call. The ends were cut back, 6 bases at V and 12 bases at J, with 8 bases in the middle. The CDR3 covers 10 residues. The germline V gene has CDR1 MNHGY and CDR2 SVAAGI. The CDR3 region is CASSPLELFF. For the CDR3, the DNA is TGTGCCAGCAGCCCCCTTGAACTGTTTTTT.

This clonotype has a handful of counts. The chain employs TRBV20-1 and TRBJ2-5; D possibly corresponds to TRBD2 (6 bases). The CDR3 covers 13 residues. V lost 0 bases to trimming and J lost 9 bases, with 14 bases between them. The germline CDR1 and CDR2 sequences are DFQATT and SNEGSKA (reference sequence). The CDR3 region has the DNA TGCAGTGCTAGAGAGGGGACTCCTAGGGCCCAGTACTTC. Its protein product is CSAREGTPRAQYF.

This clonotype has more than one count but fewer than ten. The V and J genes are TRBV12-3 or TRBV12-4 and TRBJ2-7; 9 nucleotides agree with TRBD1. The CDR3 covers 15 residues. V gave up 3 bases and J gave up 3 bases; unmatched junction bases: 6. CDR3 protein: CASSFGDRAFYEQYF. The DNA of the CDR3 is TGTGCCAGCAGTTTCGGGGACAGGGCTTTCTACGAGCAGTACTTC.

The V gene is TRBV11-1, the J gene TRBJ2-1, with 7 bases fitting TRBD2. CDR1 SGHAT and CDR2 FQDESV come from the germline V gene (reference sequence). There are 16 residues in the CDR3. The trim removed 3 bases at V and 8 bases at J, leaving 13 bases unmatched. CDR3 coding DNA: TGTGCCAGCAGCTTTCGGGCAAGCGGGGTTCGGGATGAGCAGTTCTTC. It is translated as CASSFRASGVRDEQFF.

This clonotype was seen only a few times. The V and J genes are TRBV20-1 and TRBJ2-7; D not certain. Trimming took 1 base from V and 4 from J, leaving 11 bases between them. In germline, CDR1 is DFQATT, CDR2 SNEGSKA (reference sequence). This CDR3 has 13 amino acids. The CDR3 nucleotides are TGCAGTGCTAGAGCGGGTGTCCGATACGAGCAGTACGTC. Its protein product is CSARAGVRYEQYV.

There are a few counts of this clonotype. V is TRBV6-2 or TRBV6-3 and J is TRBJ2-1; weak D call: TRBD1 (6 bases). The ends were cut back, 6 bases at V and 6 bases at J, with 12 bases in the middle. The germline V gene encodes CDR1 MNHEY and CDR2 SVGEGT. The CDR3 runs to 13 residues. The CDR3 sequence: CASRQGNGNEQFF. CDR3 in DNA: TGTGCCAGCAGACAGGGAAACGGCAATGAGCAGTTCTTC.

This clonotype was seen more than once but under ten times. The V gene is TRBV4-1, the J gene TRBJ2-7; TRBD1 aligns across 8 bases. This CDR3 region has 13 residues. The junction had 6 bases not matched to a gene; V was cut back by 4 bases and J by 7 bases. Germline V gene data show CDR1 as MGHRA and CDR2 as YSYEKL. CDR3 DNA: TGCGCCAGCAGCCCCGGACAGGGCAAGGAGCAGTACTTC. Its protein product is CASSPGQGKEQYF.

V is TRBV7-9 and J is TRBJ2-1; D may be TRBD1 or TRBD2 (5 bases each). This CDR3 is 14 amino acids long. Looked up from germline, CDR1 is SEHNR and CDR2 is FQNEAQ (reference sequence). Trimming removed 5 bases at V and 7 bases at J, with 15 bases between. The CDR3 here is CASSPSGAGNEQFF. The CDR3 nucleotides are TGTGCCAGCAGCCCTTCCGGGGCGGGTAATGAGCAGTTCTTC.

The genes are TRBV6-6 and TRBJ2-2; D unclear. With 0 bases removed from V and 1 base from J, the gap between germline ends came to 6 bases. CDR3 length equals 15 residues. Germline V lookup: CDR1 MNHNY, CDR2 SVGAGI (reference sequence). CDR3 loop: CASSYSGGNTGELFF. DNA for the CDR3: TGTGCCAGCAGTTACTCCGGCGGGAACACCGGGGAGCTGTTTTTT.